The text below deals with one T cell receptor beta chain. These data originate in a study of OX40 agonist ivuxolimab in advanced cancers. The CDR3 runs 12 residues. Germline V gives CDR1 MNHNS, CDR2 SASEGT. V was pared by 7 bases and J by 6 bases, with 1 base of the junction left unmatched. Measured with immunoSEQ multiplex PCR; TCRdb has only the in-frame clones, and not every one. The repertoire consists of 60,000 to 75,000 clones, with 81% occurring once and the leading ten covering around 1%. The receptor's source is an adult with an advanced solid tumor such as melanoma, head and neck, liver or kidney cancer. Here the sequenced sample was CD4+ or CD8+ T cells sorted from blood, taken in a trial of the OX40 agonist ivuxolimab. The chain carries TRBV6-1 and TRBJ2-2; 8 bases fit TRBD2. CDR3 bases: TGTGCCAGCACCGGGGGGGCCGGGGAGCTGTTTTTT. Its translation is CASTGGAGELFF.